This is a list of T cell receptor beta chains from one sample in a study of cytomegalovirus exposure and HLA in healthy donors. Sequencing used immunoSEQ multiplex PCR; TCRdb keeps in-frame clones, though not all of them. The table includes about 150,000 clones, over 75% detected once. The sequenced material came from PBMCs. The receptors were sampled from a man aged 30 to 39 in good health and CMV-seropositive. Each CDR3 is given without its conserved first and last residue. Clone size is given for some rows only: seen once, a few or many times, or a class if the clone is expanded.

CDR3: ASSESGRPLETQY; size: NA; V: TRBV10-1; J: TRBJ2-5
CDR3: ASSPIRGTRGTEAF; size: NA; V: TRBV7-2; J: TRBJ1-1
CDR3: ASSTDRVLNEQF; size: NA; V: TRBV19; J: TRBJ2-1
CDR3: ASSPSESSYEQY; size: NA; V: TRBV7-9; J: TRBJ2-7
CDR3: AWSELQGNQPQH; size: NA; V: TRBV30; J: TRBJ1-5
CDR3: ASSRRGQAQF; size: NA; V: TRBV11-2; J: TRBJ2-1
CDR3: ARQGTYNEQF; size: NA; V: TRBV9; J: TRBJ2-1
CDR3: ASSLGLTGIRETQY; size: NA; V: TRBV5-6; J: TRBJ2-5
CDR3: ASSSVGGGLGDTQY; size: NA; V: TRBV5-1; J: TRBJ2-3
CDR3: ASSLDRVNSPLH; size: few; V: TRBV11-2; J: TRBJ1-6
CDR3: ASEASGGADTQY; size: NA; V: TRBV5-1; J: TRBJ2-3
CDR3: ASRSDRDVETQY; size: once; V: TRBV11-2; J: TRBJ2-5
CDR3: ASSPGTGDSYEQY; size: NA; V: TRBV7-6; J: TRBJ2-7
CDR3: ASSLSDSNQPQH; size: NA; V: TRBV11-2; J: TRBJ1-5
CDR3: ASSLGGHYEQY; size: few; V: TRBV5-6; J: TRBJ2-7
CDR3: ASSFTGTGVETQY; size: NA; V: TRBV10-2; J: TRBJ2-5
CDR3: ASSLRFYEQY; size: NA; V: TRBV13; J: TRBJ2-7
CDR3: ASSWDRVGEQY; size: NA; V: TRBV5-4; J: NA
CDR3: ASSGAGTPLRTEAF; size: few; V: TRBV2; J: TRBJ1-1
CDR3: ASTTPGLGESPLH; size: NA; V: TRBV6-6; J: TRBJ1-6
CDR3: ASSVGGGSQPQH; size: NA; V: TRBV9; J: TRBJ1-5
CDR3: ASSPGGLAGAKSTDTQY; size: NA; V: TRBV5-4; J: TRBJ2-3
CDR3: AWSQQGRSTEAF; size: NA; V: TRBV30; J: TRBJ1-1
CDR3: ASRPNRDRGVPEAF; size: NA; V: TRBV28; J: TRBJ1-1
CDR3: ASSFTGTGTYEQY; size: NA; V: TRBV7-2; J: TRBJ2-7
CDR3: ASSPQGRAMEEQF; size: NA; V: TRBV6-1; J: TRBJ2-1
CDR3: ASSLLQGPEQY; size: NA; V: TRBV5-1; J: TRBJ2-7
CDR3: ASSMAGSTDTQY; size: NA; V: TRBV19; J: TRBJ2-3
CDR3: ASSPLVGNTIY; size: NA; V: TRBV6-5; J: TRBJ1-3
CDR3: ASTQPRGGRNYGYT; size: few; V: TRBV28; J: TRBJ1-2
CDR3: ASSYLAGTGELF; size: NA; V: TRBV6-5; J: TRBJ2-2
CDR3: ASSPGGLGTDTQY; size: NA; V: TRBV19; J: TRBJ2-3